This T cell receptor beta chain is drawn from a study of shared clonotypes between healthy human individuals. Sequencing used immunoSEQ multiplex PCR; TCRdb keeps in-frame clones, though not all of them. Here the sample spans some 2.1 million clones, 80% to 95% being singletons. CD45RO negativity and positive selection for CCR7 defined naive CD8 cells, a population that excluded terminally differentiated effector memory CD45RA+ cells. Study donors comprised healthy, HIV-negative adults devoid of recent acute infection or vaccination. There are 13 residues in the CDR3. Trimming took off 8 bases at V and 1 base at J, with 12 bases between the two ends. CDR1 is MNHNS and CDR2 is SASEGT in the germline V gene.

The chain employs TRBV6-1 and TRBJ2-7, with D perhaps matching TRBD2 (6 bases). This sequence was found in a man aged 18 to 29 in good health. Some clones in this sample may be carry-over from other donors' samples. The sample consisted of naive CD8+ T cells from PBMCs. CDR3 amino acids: CASWRDGSYEQYF. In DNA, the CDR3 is TGTGCCAGCTGGAGGGACGGATCCTACGAGCAGTACTTC.